This entry lists 8 T cell receptor beta chains sequenced from one sample in a study of OX40 agonist ivuxolimab in advanced cancers. The protocol was immunoSEQ multiplex PCR, while the TCRdb copy is restricted to in-frame clones and leaves out a portion. Counted here are under 20,000 clones, roughly four fifths occurring once; the ten biggest clones make up approximately 3.1%. The source was CD4+ or CD8+ T cells sorted from blood, collected in a trial of the OX40 agonist ivuxolimab. The receptor source for this set is an adult with an advanced solid tumor such as melanoma, head and neck, liver or kidney cancer.

This clone was seen only once. The genes are TRBV7-2 and TRBJ2-1; unclear D gene. The ends were cut back, 1 base at V and 1 base at J, with 8 bases in the middle. CDR3 length equals 15 residues. CDR1 is SGHTA and CDR2 is FQGNSA in the germline V gene. Written as DNA, the CDR3 is TGTGCCAGCAGCTTAGGACCACAATCCTACAATGAGCAGTTCTTC. Amino acid sequence: CASSLGPQSYNEQFF.

The chain links TRBV9 to TRBJ2-3, with a tentative D call TRBD2 (6 bases). CDR3 length: 16 amino acids. Trimming left V 3 bases short and J 2 bases short, with 16 bases between. Germline V gives CDR1 SGDLS, CDR2 YYNGEE. CDR3 sequence reads: CASSAGLSRPTDTQYF. The DNA of the CDR3 is TGTGCCAGCAGCGCGGGACTTTCACGGCCCACAGATACGCAGTATTTT.

The chain couples TRBV29-1 to TRBJ1-1; no reliable D call. The CDR3 extends over 14 amino acids. The ends were cut back, 5 bases at V and 5 bases at J, with 18 bases in the middle. The germline V gene has CDR1 SQVTM and CDR2 ANQGSEA. CDR3 sequence (DNA): TGCAGCGTTCTAGTTCTCGGGTTATATACTGAAGCTTTCTTT. Amino acids: CSVLVLGLYTEAFF. The full variable domain, in which reference TRBV29-1 and TRBJ1-1 provide the parts outside the CDR3, is SAVISQKPSRDICQRGTSLTIQCQVDSQVTMMFWYRQQPGQSLTLIATANQGSEATYESGFVIDKFPISRPNLTFSTLTVSNMSPEDSSIYLCSVLVLGLYTEAFFGQGTRLTVV.

This chain joins TRBV10-2 and TRBJ1-2; TRBD1 matches 8 bases. The V segment lost 9 bases and the J segment 4 bases; nucleotides outside the gene matches: 7. The CDR3 contains 13 residues. Germline loops: CDR1 WSHSY, CDR2 SAAADI. The DNA for the CDR3 is TGCGCCAGTGCACAGGGGGGCCTCTATGGCTACACCTTC. Translating gives CASAQGGLYGYTF.

The genes are TRBV6-5 and TRBJ1-4; D call uncertain. Germline CDR1 is MNHEY and CDR2 is SVGAGI. The CDR3 runs to 12 residues. V gave up 8 bases and J gave up 1 base, with 5 bases separating them. DNA for the CDR3: TGTGCCAGCCGAAGAACTAATGAAAAACTGTTTTTT. Its translation is CASRRTNEKLFF.

This clone came up a few times. The chain combines TRBV5-1 with TRBJ2-7; TRBD1 aligns across 7 bases. V dropped 4 bases and J dropped 3; count of bases not matched to a gene: 10. The CDR3 runs to 15 residues. Germline lookup yields CDR1 SGHRS and CDR2 YFSETQ. The CDR3 DNA reads as TGCGCCAGCAGCCTTGGGGACAGCGCGCTCTACGAGCAGTACTTC. This sequence encodes CASSLGDSALYEQYF.

This rearrangement joins TRBV4-1 to TRBJ1-4; perhaps TRBD1 as D (5 bases). V lost 4 bases, J lost 0 bases, and 12 bases lay in between. The germline V gene encodes CDR1 MGHRA and CDR2 YSYEKL. The CDR3 sequence is 16 residues long. The CDR3 DNA is TGCGCCAGCAGCCGGGGCTGGACTGCAACTAATGAAAAACTGTTTTTT. Protein: CASSRGWTATNEKLFF.

The chain employs TRBV4-2 and TRBJ1-5, with 7 positions matching TRBD1. CDR1 and CDR2 from the germline V gene are LGHNA and YNFKEQ. The ends lost 0 bases at V and 2 bases at J; junction bases unmatched: 1. CDR3 size: 15 residues. The CDR3 DNA follows: TGTGCCAGCAGCCAAGATCAGGGGGGCAATCAGCCCCAGCATTTT. This translates into CASSQDQGGNQPQHF.